Reported below is one T cell receptor beta chain. The antigen is not known. The CDR3 totals 13 residues. V was clipped by 0 bases and J by 6 bases, with 9 bases between them. Germline V gene sequence: CDR1 SGHNT, CDR2 YYREEE (reference sequence). The PCR made use of 60 Vbeta and 13 Jbeta primers. Method: immunoSEQ multiplex PCR; TCRdb's copy keeps in-frame clones and lacks some. Of under 200,000 clones listed, approximately 84% are singletons. The record originates from a study of cytomegalovirus exposure and HLA in healthy donors. Study results and limitations: The majority of TCR sequences were rare, yet some public TCRs appeared in many donors. Earlier findings revealed that most TCR beta V segments proved productive either about 87% or about 30% of the time. The authors judged a highly shared variant cluster likely a sequencing artifact. It was taken for granted in presence/absence analyses that sequencing depth across donors was roughly uniform.

This sequence originates from a woman aged 45-65 years in good health and CMV-seropositive. This chain connects TRBV5-4 to TRBJ1-2; no reliable D call. The source material was PBMCs. The CDR3 nucleotides are TGTGCCAGCAGCTTGGGGGAGGGCGATGGCTACACCTTC. It codes for CASSLGEGDGYTF.